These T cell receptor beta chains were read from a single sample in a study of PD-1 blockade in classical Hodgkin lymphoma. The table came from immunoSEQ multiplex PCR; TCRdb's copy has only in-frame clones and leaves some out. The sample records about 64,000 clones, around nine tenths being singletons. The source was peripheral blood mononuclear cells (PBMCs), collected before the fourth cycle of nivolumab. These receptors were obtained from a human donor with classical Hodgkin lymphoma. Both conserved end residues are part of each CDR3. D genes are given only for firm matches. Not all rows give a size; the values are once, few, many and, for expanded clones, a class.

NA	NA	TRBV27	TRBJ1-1	CASSWYRNTEAFF	TGTGCCAGCAGTTGGTACAGGAACACTGAAGCTTTCTTT
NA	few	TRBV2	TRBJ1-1	CARTVDRNTEAFF	TGTGCCAGGACCGTCGACAGGAACACTGAAGCTTTCTTT
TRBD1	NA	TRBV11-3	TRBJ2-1	CASSWTGPPNEQFF	TGTGCCAGCAGCTGGACAGGTCCACCAAATGAGCAGTTCTTC
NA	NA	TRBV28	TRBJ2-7	CASSSGQGRVREQYF	TGTGCCAGCAGTAGCGGCCAGGGGAGGGTACGCGAGCAGTACTTC
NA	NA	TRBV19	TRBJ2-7	CASSTGGPYEQYF	TGTGCCAGTAGTACAGGGGGGCCCTACGAGCAGTACTTC
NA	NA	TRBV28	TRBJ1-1	CASSPRHSFEAFF	TGTGCCAGCAGTCCCCGACACTCGTTCGAAGCTTTCTTT
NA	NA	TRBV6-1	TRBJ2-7	CASCTTGPNCYEQYF	TGTGCCAGCTGCACCACAGGGCCTAATTGCTACGAGCAGTACTTC
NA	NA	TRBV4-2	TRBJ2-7	CASSQDQWESQGLYF	TGTGCCAGCAGCCAAGATCAATGGGAGTCACAGGGTCTGTACTTC
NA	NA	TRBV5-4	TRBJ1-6	CASSLQGGYNSPLHF	TGTGCCAGCAGCTTACAGGGTGGCTATAATTCACCCCTCCACTTT
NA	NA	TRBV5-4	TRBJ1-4	CASSSLLVRGDKKSNEKLFF	TGTGCCAGCAGCTCTCTATTGGTGCGGGGCGATAAGAAAAGTAATGAAAAACTGTTTTTT